This TCR beta chain was recorded in a study of cytomegalovirus exposure and HLA in healthy donors. Note on this clone: The CDR3 ends on some other residue instead of the conserved phenylalanine or tryptophan, so this is likely a read error.

13 Jbeta primers and 60 Vbeta primers were used for the PCR. Using immunoSEQ multiplex PCR, the repertoire was profiled, and TCRdb retains in-frame clones only, with some absent. This table holds 150,000 to 200,000 clones, over 60% found once. The germline gives CDR1 SGHTA, CDR2 FQGNSA. The CDR3 contains 14 residues. V was cut by 4 bases and J by 2 bases, with 6 bases left in between. The donors comprised healthy bone marrow donors. Input material: PBMCs. V usage is TRBV7-2 and J usage is TRBJ2-6, with D uncertain. The source is a woman aged 35 to 49 in good health and CMV-seronegative. Here the CDR3 reads CASSSMTGANVLTL. CDR3 bases: TGTGCCAGCAGCTCTATGACTGGGGCCAACGTCCTGACTCTC.